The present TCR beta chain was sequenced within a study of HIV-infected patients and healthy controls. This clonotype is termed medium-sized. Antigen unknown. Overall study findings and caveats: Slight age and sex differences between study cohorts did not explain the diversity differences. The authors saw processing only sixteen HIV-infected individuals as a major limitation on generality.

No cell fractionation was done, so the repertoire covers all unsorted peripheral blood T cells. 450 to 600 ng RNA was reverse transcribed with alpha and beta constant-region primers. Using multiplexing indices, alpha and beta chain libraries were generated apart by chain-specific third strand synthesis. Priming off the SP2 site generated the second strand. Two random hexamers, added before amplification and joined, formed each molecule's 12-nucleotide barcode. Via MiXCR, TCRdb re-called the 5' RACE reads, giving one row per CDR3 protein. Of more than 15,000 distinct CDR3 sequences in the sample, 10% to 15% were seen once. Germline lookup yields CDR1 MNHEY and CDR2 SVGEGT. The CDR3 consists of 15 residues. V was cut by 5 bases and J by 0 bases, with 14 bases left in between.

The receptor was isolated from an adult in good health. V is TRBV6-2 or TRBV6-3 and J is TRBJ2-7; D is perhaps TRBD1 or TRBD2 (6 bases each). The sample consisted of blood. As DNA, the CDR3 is TGTGCCAGCAGTCCCAGAGGGGGGAACTCCTACGAGCAGTACTTC. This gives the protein CASSPRGGNSYEQYF.